This TCR beta chain is drawn from a study of blood T cell repertoires in COVID-19. The overall study: Specimens from acute and convalescent COVID-19 originated in the United States, Italy and Spain. T cells, B-cell-depleted T cells, or PBMCs supplied cDNA or gDNA.

The V gene's germline CDR1 is MNHEY and CDR2 SVGEGT. CDR3 size: 17 residues. Trimming cost V 0 bases and J 4 bases; bases outside gene matches: 5. Measured with immunoSEQ multiplex PCR; TCRdb has only the in-frame clones, and not every one. The sample contains about 130,000 clones, about 72% of which appear only once. Source material: peripheral blood. This sequence was found in a man aged 60 to 75 who had recovered from COVID-19. This sequence joins TRBV6-2 or TRBV6-3 and TRBJ2-6; TRBD1 matches 8 bases. CDR3 in amino acids: CASSYSRTGLGANVLTF. The CDR3 coding sequence is TGTGCCAGCAGTTACTCTCGGACAGGGTTGGGGGCCAACGTCCTGACTTTC.